Below are 24 T cell receptor beta chains sequenced from a single sample in a study of blood T cells in healthy people across ages. The second PCR ran roughly 6 to 11 cycles with a sample-barcoded 5' primer and J-beta primers. TCRdb itself ran the 5' RACE reads through MiXCR, one entry per CDR3 protein. The sample lists approximately 770,000 distinct CDR3 sequences, 55% to 75% occurring once. Material: blood. The source of these receptors is a man between 25 and 39 years old in good health.

This clonotype appeared a few times. The gene calls are TRBV6-2 or TRBV6-3 and TRBJ1-2; possibly TRBD1 for D (5 bases). Germline CDR1 MNHEY, CDR2 SVGEGT. The CDR3 is 13 amino acids. V lost 4 bases and J lost 4, with 10 bases in between. The CDR3 bases are TGTGCCAGCAGTTTTCAGGGACGCTATGGCTACACCTTC. Translating it yields CASSFQGRYGYTF.

The J gene is TRBJ1-2, the V gene TRBV15; D possibly corresponds to TRBD1 (6 bases). The CDR3 has 12 residues. The germline V gene encodes CDR1 LNHNV and CDR2 YYDKDF (reference sequence). The V end lost 3 bases, the J end lost 10 bases, and 12 bases lay between the germline ends. Written as DNA, the CDR3 is TGTGCCACCAGCAGGGACAGTGGAGTCTACACCTTC. Its protein is CATSRDSGVYTF.

The genes are TRBV6-1 and TRBJ2-1, with 8 positions matching TRBD2. The CDR3 contains 17 residues. The V segment lost 7 bases and the J segment 1 base; nucleotides outside the gene matches: 12. CDR1 is MNHNS, CDR2 SASEGT, per germline. CDR3 DNA sequence: TGTGCCAGCAAAGTGGGAAGCGGGAGTGGGTCCTACAATGAGCAGTTCTTC. Translated, it gives CASKVGSGSGSYNEQFF.

This chain joins TRBV4-2 and TRBJ2-5; TRBD1 matches at 9 bases. CDR3 length: 16 residues. Germline V CDR1 and CDR2: LGHNA, YNFKEQ. V dropped 3 bases and J dropped 5; count of bases not matched to a gene: 10. The CDR3 DNA is TGTGCCAGCAGCCAGCCGACAGGGGGTGATTTTGAGACCCAGTACTTC. Translating it yields CASSQPTGGDFETQYF.

This clonotype was detected only a few times. The rearrangement joins TRBV29-1 to TRBJ1-1; the D is unclear. This CDR3 has 11 residues. The ends were cut back, 4 bases at V and 6 bases at J, with 9 bases in the middle. Germline CDR1 is SQVTM and CDR2 is ANQGSEA. The CDR3 nucleotides are TGCAGCGTTGGGCGTGGGGCTGAAGCTTTCTTT. This codes for CSVGRGAEAFF.

This clonotype was counted a few times. The chain couples TRBV13 to TRBJ2-3; D call uncertain. V lost 4 bases to trimming and J lost 8 bases, with 10 bases between them. The CDR3 is 12 residues long. Germline values: CDR1 PRHDT, CDR2 FYEKMQ (reference sequence). CDR3: CASSSLVGTQYF. The CDR3 DNA follows: TGTGCCAGCAGCTCCCTAGTGGGTACGCAGTATTTT.

The chain has TRBV27 and TRBJ1-5, with a weak D call TRBD1 (6 bases). Trimming left V 5 bases short and J 9 bases short, with 14 bases between. This CDR3 has 13 amino acids. Germline CDR1 and CDR2: MNHEY and SMNVEV (reference sequence). CDR3 in amino acids: CASSQGQTWPQHF. DNA for the CDR3: TGTGCCAGCAGTCAAGGACAGACCTGGCCCCAGCATTTT.

In this sample, this clonotype turned up once. The chain joins TRBV5-1 to TRBJ2-1; either TRBD1 or TRBD2 may fit D (6 bases each). V lost 4 bases to trimming and J lost 5 bases, with 10 bases between them. Germline-derived CDR1 and CDR2 are SGHRS and YFSETQ. The CDR3 spans 13 residues. As DNA, the CDR3 is TGCGCCAGCAGCGAGGGGGGAAACAATGAGCAGTTCTTC. Translating gives CASSEGGNNEQFF.

V usage is TRBV4-3 and J usage is TRBJ2-7, with 7 bases that match TRBD1. The CDR3 runs to 14 residues. CDR1 and CDR2 from the germline V gene are LGHNA and YSLEER. Unmatched junction bases numbered 2, after V lost 1 base and J lost 2 bases. The CDR3 sequence is CASSQAGGTYEQYF. The DNA of the CDR3 is TGCGCCAGCAGCCAAGCAGGGGGAACCTACGAGCAGTACTTC.

In regard to this clonotype: This likely comes from a read error, as the CDR3 has no conserved phenylalanine or tryptophan at its end. This sequence joins TRBV20-1 and TRBJ1-5; possibly TRBD1 for D (6 bases). CDR3 length: 13 residues. Germline CDR1 DFQATT, CDR2 SNEGSKA (reference sequence). This chain's CDR3 is CSVRGGTGKPQHL. CDR3 bases: TGCAGTGTTAGAGGGGGGACGGGCAAGCCCCAGCATCTT.

The chain joins TRBV5-1 to TRBJ1-2; D gene uncertain. Per the germline V gene, CDR1 is SGHRS and CDR2 is YFSETQ. Between the trimmed V and J ends, which lost 0 bases and 0 bases, there was a span of 9 bases. The length of the CDR3 is 15 residues. CDR3 residues: CASSLEGIPNYGYTF. As DNA, the CDR3 is TGCGCCAGCAGCTTGGAGGGCATTCCTAACTATGGCTACACCTTC.

This chain joins TRBV28 and TRBJ2-1, with a weak D call TRBD2 (5 bases). The end of the DNA is better explained by TRBJ2-7, so the J call may be wrong. The CDR3 is 13 residues long. The V gene's germline CDR1 is MDHEN and CDR2 SYDVKM. The CDR3 sequence: CASVRAESYEQYF. CDR3 DNA: TGTGCCAGCGTACGAGCGGAGTCCTACGAGCAGTACTTC.

This rearrangement joins TRBV29-1 to TRBJ1-4; D is possibly TRBD1 (6 bases). The CDR3 sequence is 14 residues long. In germline, CDR1 is SQVTM, CDR2 ANQGSEA. V lost 6 bases to trimming and J lost 1 base, with 12 bases between them. The CDR3 coding sequence is TGCAGCGTAGTAACGACAGGAACTAATGAAAAACTGTTTTTT. Residues: CSVVTTGTNEKLFF.

The chain combines TRBV4-2 with TRBJ2-5, with 11 bases matching TRBD2. TRBJ2-7 explains the end of the DNA better; the J call may be wrong. Per the germline V gene, CDR1 is LGHNA and CDR2 is YNFKEQ. The CDR3 loop spans 17 amino acids. The CDR3 protein is CASSQSPTSGGSYEQYF. CDR3 bases: TGTGCCAGCAGCCAATCGCCAACTAGCGGGGGTTCCTACGAGCAGTACTTC.

The CDR3 nucleotides read TGTGCCAGCAAAAATAAATACACGGAAACCGCCTACGAGCAGTACTTC. It specifies CASKNKYTETAYEQYF. The gene calls are TRBV6-5 and TRBJ2-7; D unresolved. The CDR3 length is 16 residues. CDR1 is MNHEY, CDR2 SVGAGI, per germline. Trimming removed 7 bases from V and 2 bases from J, with 21 bases in between.

For the CDR3, the DNA is TGCGCCAGCAGCCCCCTCCCTGGAGCGGATACGCAGTATTTT. It specifies CASSPLPGADTQYF. The chain couples TRBV5-1 to TRBJ2-3; the D is unclear. The V end lost 4 bases, the J end lost 6 bases, and 15 bases lay between the germline ends. Germline-derived CDR1 and CDR2 are SGHRS and YFSETQ. This CDR3 is built from 14 residues.

This sequence joins TRBV12-3 or TRBV12-4 and TRBJ1-4; D unresolved. The CDR3 is 14 residues long. V lost 2 bases and J 4 bases, leaving 8 bases between the germline ends. The CDR3 here is CASSLQGYNEKLFF. The CDR3 DNA follows: TGTGCCAGCAGTTTACAAGGGTATAATGAAAAACTGTTTTTT.

The CDR3 loop reads CAISDTGKTNTEAFF. The CDR3 DNA sequence: TGTGCCATCAGCGACACAGGGAAAACAAACACTGAAGCTTTCTTT. The chain employs TRBV10-3 and TRBJ1-1, with TRBD1 as a possible D gene (6 bases). CDR1 is ENHRY and CDR2 is SYGVKD in the germline V gene. CDR3 length equals 15 residues. V lost 6 bases, J lost 2 bases, and 16 bases lay in between.

This chain connects TRBV6-5 to TRBJ2-6; TRBD2 is a possible D gene (5 bases). V shed 11 bases and J shed 2 bases, with 10 bases lying between them. The CDR3 consists of 13 residues. Germline lookup yields CDR1 MNHEY and CDR2 SVGAGI. CDR3 DNA: TGTGCCTGCGGGTCCCCTGGGGCCAACGTCCTGACTTTC. Encoded protein: CACGSPGANVLTF.

The chain has TRBV7-2 and TRBJ2-5; 9 bases map to TRBD2. CDR3 size: 16 residues. The V and J ends lost 0 bases and 5 bases, in that order; junction bases with no gene match: 7. Germline V gene data show CDR1 as SGHTA and CDR2 as FQGNSA. The CDR3 reads CASSLAPAGGFETQYF. CDR3 DNA: TGTGCCAGCAGCTTAGCGCCGGCGGGGGGGTTTGAGACCCAGTACTTC.

The chain employs TRBV14 and TRBJ2-2; D is possibly TRBD1 (5 bases). The CDR3 extends over 13 amino acids. The germline V gene has CDR1 SGHDN and CDR2 FVKESK. Trimming cost V 6 bases and J 5 bases, with 10 bases left between them. CDR3 nucleotide sequence: TGTGCCAGCAGGTCAGGGATAACCGGGGAGCTGTTTTTT. Amino acid sequence: CASRSGITGELFF.

A single count supports this clonotype. The gene calls are TRBV7-9 and TRBJ2-7; 10 nucleotides line up with TRBD1. The germline V gene has CDR1 SEHNR and CDR2 FQNEAQ (reference sequence). The CDR3 runs to 15 residues. CDR3 in DNA: TGTGCTAACAGCTTACCAAACCTGGGACAGGGGCAGCAGTACTTC. Protein product: CANSLPNLGQGQQYF. The full variable domain, its missing parts supplied by reference TRBV7-9 and TRBJ2-7, is DTGVSQNPRHKITKRGQNVTFRCDPISEHNRLYWYRQTLGQGPEFLTYFQNEAQLEKSRLLSDRFSAERPKGSFSTLEIQRTEQGDSAMYLCANSLPNLGQGQQYFGPGTRLTVT.

This clonotype occurred a few times. The genes are TRBV10-3 and TRBJ2-7; D might be TRBD2 (6 bases). V was cut by 4 bases and J by 0 bases, with 13 bases left in between. Germline CDR1 reads ENHRY; CDR2 reads SYGVKD. This CDR3 has 15 amino acids. The CDR3 bases are TGTGCCATCAGTGGCGGGGAGCTAAGCTCCTACGAGCAGTACTTC. Translation gives CAISGGELSSYEQYF.

The CDR3 DNA is TGTGCCAGCAGTTTTAACGACAGGACAAGGCGAGAGACCCAGTACTTC. Its translation is CASSFNDRTRRETQYF. The rearrangement links TRBV12-3 or TRBV12-4 to TRBJ2-5; a possible D gene is TRBD1 (6 bases). The CDR3 totals 16 residues. Trimming stripped 3 bases from V and 4 bases from J, with 18 bases between.